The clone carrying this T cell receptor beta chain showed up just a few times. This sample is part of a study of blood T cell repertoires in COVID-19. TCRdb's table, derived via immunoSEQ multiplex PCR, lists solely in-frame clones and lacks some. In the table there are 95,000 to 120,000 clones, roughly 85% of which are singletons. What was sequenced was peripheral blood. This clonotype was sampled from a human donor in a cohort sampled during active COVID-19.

This chain's CDR3 is CASSVNGEAKNIQYF. The DNA of the CDR3 is TGTGCCAGCAGCGTCAACGGGGAAGCCAAAAACATTCAGTACTTC. The V gene is TRBV9, the J gene TRBJ2-4; perhaps TRBD2 as D (5 bases). Looked up from germline, CDR1 is SGDLS and CDR2 is YYNGEE. The CDR3 length is 15 residues. V was clipped by 2 bases and J by 0 bases, with 9 bases between them. Full variable domain (outside the CDR3, taken from reference TRBV9 and TRBJ2-4): DSGVTQTPKHLITATGQRVTLRCSPRSGDLSVYWYQQSLDQGLQFLIQYYNGEERAKGNILERFSAQQFPDLHSELNLSSLELGDSALYFCASSVNGEAKNIQYFGAGTRLSVL.